This entry lists 21 T cell receptor beta chains sequenced from one sample in a study of CD4+ T cells in melanoma. Only in-frame clones appear in the TCRdb table, and some are missing; sequencing was by immunoSEQ multiplex PCR. The data hold tens of thousands of clones, with roughly two thirds observed a single time. Sequencing was performed on tumor tissue. The receptors were gathered from a human donor with melanoma.

For this clone: Sequence at one end of the junction differs from germline and may be a read error. The V gene is TRBV29-1, the J gene TRBJ1-1; 9 bases are a match to TRBD1. The CDR3 length is 13 residues. The germline V gene has CDR1 SQVTM and CDR2 ANQGSEA. The CDR3 loop reads CRTGARMNTEAFF. CDR3 DNA sequence: TGTAGGACAGGGGCTCGAATGAACACTGAAGCTTTCTTT.

This clone is medium-sized in the sample. V and J are TRBV30 and TRBJ2-7; D is perhaps TRBD2 (6 bases). V lost 4 bases and J lost 5, with 12 bases in between. Germline V gene lookup returns CDR1 GTSNPN and CDR2 SVGIG (reference sequence). CDR3 length: 12 amino acids. The CDR3 DNA follows: TGTGCCTGGATAGATGGGGGGAACGAGCAGTACTTC. This codes for CAWIDGGNEQYF.

The chain uses TRBV23-1 and TRBJ2-2, with TRBD2 matching over 8 bases. TRBV23-1 is treated as an ORF (open reading frame) with a function not yet certain. V was pared by 1 base and J by 5 bases, with 9 bases of the junction left unmatched. This CDR3 region has 17 residues. CDR3 amino acids: CASSQLGGLGVTGELFF. Written as DNA, the CDR3 is TGCGCCAGCAGTCAATTAGGGGGACTAGGTGTTACCGGGGAGCTGTTTTTT.

The CDR3 DNA is TGCGCCAGCAGCCAAACTAGCGGGGGATTTACCGGGGAGCTGTTTTTT. It specifies CASSQTSGGFTGELFF. The chain employs TRBV4-1 and TRBJ2-2; 11 bases map to TRBD2. The V gene's germline CDR1 is MGHRA and CDR2 YSYEKL. The CDR3 contains 16 residues. With 2 bases clipped from V and 5 bases from J, the junction kept 4 bases outside the gene matches.

This clone has just a few counts. This chain connects TRBV11-3 to TRBJ2-2; 7 bases are shared with TRBD1. Germline trimming cut 6 bases from V and 7 bases from J; bases unmatched to any gene: 5. The CDR3 covers 13 residues. The germline gives CDR1 SGHNT, CDR2 YENEEA. The CDR3 loop is CASRQQGNGELFF. The CDR3 DNA reads TGTGCCAGCAGACAACAGGGGAACGGGGAGCTGTTTTTT.

V and J are TRBV14 and TRBJ1-2; perhaps TRBD1 as D (5 bases). Trimming stripped 0 bases from V and 4 bases from J, with 12 bases between. The CDR3 totals 15 residues. Germline assignment: CDR1 SGHDN and CDR2 FVKESK. The CDR3 region has the DNA TGTGCCAGCAGCCAAGATCGGACACCGGCCTATGGCTACACCTTC. This sequence encodes CASSQDRTPAYGYTF.

The rearrangement links TRBV27 to TRBJ1-1; the D gene is possibly TRBD1 (5 bases). This CDR3 has 12 residues. With 3 bases removed from V and 8 bases from J, the gap between germline ends came to 10 bases. Germline V lookup: CDR1 MNHEY, CDR2 SMNVEV (reference sequence). For the CDR3, the DNA is TGTGCCAGCAGTTTGCCCTGGGGCGAAGCTTTCTTT. Its translation is CASSLPWGEAFF.

The chain has TRBV25-1 and TRBJ1-6, with D perhaps matching TRBD1 (6 bases). V lost 3 bases to trimming and J lost 7 bases, with 10 bases between them. Germline CDR1 and CDR2: MGHDK and SYGVNS. This CDR3 has 14 amino acids. The CDR3 loop reads CASSDWTVNSPLHF. The CDR3 DNA follows: TGTGCCAGCAGTGACTGGACAGTAAATTCACCCCTCCACTTT.

V usage is TRBV2 and J usage is TRBJ1-2; TRBD1 matches at 11 bases. This CDR3 is 18 amino acids long. The V and J ends lost 4 bases and 4 bases, in that order; junction bases with no gene match: 14. Germline assignment: CDR1 SNHLY and CDR2 FYNNEI. The CDR3 DNA follows: TGTGCCAGCAGTGCCGTTAGTGGACAGGGGGCGCTTGGCTATGGCTACACCTTC. This encodes CASSAVSGQGALGYGYTF.

The chain carries TRBV11-2 and TRBJ2-5, with 8 bases matching TRBD1. CDR3 size: 14 residues. Germline loops: CDR1 SGHAT, CDR2 FQNNGV. J gave up 4 bases and V 5 bases, and 6 bases lay outside the gene matches. CDR3 sequence: CASSVRGRSETQYF. For the CDR3, the DNA is TGTGCCAGCAGCGTCAGGGGGCGGTCAGAGACCCAGTACTTC. Complete variable domain (other parts from reference TRBV11-2 and TRBJ2-5): EAGVAQSPRYKIIEKRQSVAFWCNPISGHATLYWYQQILGQGPKLLIQFQNNGVVDDSQLPKDRFSAERLKGVDSTLKIQPAKLEDSAVYLCASSVRGRSETQYFGPGTRLLVL.

The CDR3 DNA is TGCGCCAGCAGGCCCGCGAGGGATCCCCAAGAGACCCAGTACTTC. Amino acids: CASRPARDPQETQYF. The chain uses TRBV5-1 and TRBJ2-5; weak D call: TRBD2 (5 bases). CDR1 SGHRS and CDR2 YFSETQ come from the germline V gene. The V end was cut by 5 bases, the J end by 1 base, with 15 bases between. The CDR3 length is 15 residues.

This sequence joins TRBV9 and TRBJ2-2; 9 bases fit TRBD2. The germline gives CDR1 SGDLS, CDR2 YYNGEE. The length of the CDR3 is 16 residues. The trim removed 0 bases at V and 4 bases at J, leaving 4 bases unmatched. The CDR3 coding sequence is TGTGCCAGCAGCGTAGAGGCTAGCGGGGTCACCGGGGAGCTGTTTTTT. Protein product: CASSVEASGVTGELFF. The whole variable domain, filled in from reference TRBV9 and TRBJ2-2, reads DSGVTQTPKHLITATGQRVTLRCSPRSGDLSVYWYQQSLDQGLQFLIQYYNGEERAKGNILERFSAQQFPDLHSELNLSSLELGDSALYFCASSVEASGVTGELFFGEGSRLTVL.

The chain combines TRBV19 with TRBJ1-2; 10 bases are a match to TRBD1. V lost 7 bases and J lost 4; bases outside the gene matches: 6. The germline V gene encodes CDR1 LNHDA and CDR2 SQIVND (reference sequence). This CDR3 comprises 14 residues. DNA for the CDR3: TGTGCCAGTATACCCCGGACAGGGGGCTATGGCTACACCTTC. Translating it yields CASIPRTGGYGYTF. The full variable domain, its missing parts supplied by reference TRBV19 and TRBJ1-2, is DGGITQSPKYLFRKEGQNVTLSCEQNLNHDAMYWYRQDPGQGLRLIYYSQIVNDFQKGDIAEGYSVSREKKESFPLTVTSAQKNPTAFYLCASIPRTGGYGYTFGSGTRLTVV.

The chain has TRBV6-6 and TRBJ1-2; maybe TRBD1 (6 bases). Trimming took off 2 bases at V and 2 bases at J, with 12 bases between the two ends. Germline V gives CDR1 MNHNY, CDR2 SVGAGI (reference sequence). CDR3 size: 15 residues. In nucleotides, the CDR3 is TGTGCCAGCAGTTACCTTACAGGGACCAACTATGGCTACACCTTC. Amino acid sequence: CASSYLTGTNYGYTF.

This chain's CDR3 is CASSGQGRKADTQYF. CDR3 DNA sequence: TGTGCCAGCTCTGGACAGGGAAGAAAAGCAGATACGCAGTATTTT. The V call is TRBV18, the J call TRBJ2-3, with 8 bases matching TRBD1. The germline gives CDR1 KGHSH, CDR2 LQKENI. The CDR3 has 15 amino acids. With 6 bases clipped from V and 4 bases from J, the junction kept 9 bases outside the gene matches.

The chain links TRBV2 to TRBJ2-6; D uncertain. Deletions cut 6 bases from V and 1 base from J, with 7 bases between. The CDR3 runs 14 residues. The germline CDR1 and CDR2 sequences are SNHLY and FYNNEI. The CDR3: CASRLGSGANVLTF. CDR3 DNA sequence: TGTGCCAGCAGGTTAGGATCTGGGGCCAACGTCCTGACTTTC.

The gene calls are TRBV29-1 and TRBJ1-2; a possible D gene is TRBD1 (5 bases). The CDR3 is 15 amino acids. V was cut by 0 bases and J by 8 bases, with 19 bases left in between. From germline, CDR1 is SQVTM and CDR2 ANQGSEA. The chain's CDR3 is CSVEDRHKGLGGYTF. CDR3 in DNA: TGCAGCGTTGAAGATCGGCACAAGGGACTTGGAGGCTACACCTTC.

The chain has TRBV19 and TRBJ2-3; a possible D gene is TRBD1 (6 bases). Trimming cost V 2 bases and J 4 bases, with 7 bases left between them. In germline, CDR1 is LNHDA, CDR2 SQIVND (reference sequence). The CDR3 contains 13 residues. The DNA for the CDR3 is TGTGCCAGTAGTATACAGGGGCCAGATACGCAGTATTTT. Encoded protein: CASSIQGPDTQYF.

The chain links TRBV7-8 to TRBJ1-5; D not certain. V was cut by 1 base and J by 1 base, with 11 bases left in between. Germline V CDR1 and CDR2: SGHVS, FQNEAQ. The CDR3 is made up of 16 amino acids. The CDR3 here is CASSLDRRPSNQPQHF. CDR3 DNA sequence: TGTGCCAGCAGCTTAGACCGCCGGCCAAGCAATCAGCCCCAGCATTTT.

This clone appeared a few times. The rearrangement links TRBV7-2 to TRBJ2-3; D remains unclear. Trimming cost V 0 bases and J 4 bases, with 8 bases left between them. From germline, CDR1 is SGHTA and CDR2 FQGNSA. CDR3 size: 14 residues. The CDR3 DNA reads TGTGCCAGCAGCTTAGCGCCGGGCTCAGATACGCAGTATTTT. Protein sequence: CASSLAPGSDTQYF.

The V call is TRBV5-1, the J call TRBJ2-7; 10 bases are a match to TRBD1. Germline loops: CDR1 SGHRS, CDR2 YFSETQ. J was trimmed by 0 bases and V by 5 bases; bases with no gene match: 2. The CDR3 spans 14 residues. The CDR3 coding sequence is TGCGCCAGCAGAGGACAGGGGGGCTCCTACGAGCAGTACTTC. Its translation is CASRGQGGSYEQYF.